One sample yielded the 3 T cell receptor beta chains listed below, sequenced in a study of shared clonotypes between healthy human individuals. Method: immunoSEQ multiplex PCR; TCRdb's copy keeps in-frame clones and lacks some. The sample includes fewer than 1 million clones, about 96% of them seen just once. CD45RO-negative CD8 cells positively selected for CCR7 made up the naive population, which excluded terminally differentiated effector memory CD45RA+ cells. Sequencing was done on a sample of naive CD8+ T cells sorted from blood. The receptors here all came from a man aged 30 to 45 in good health.

The chain uses TRBV7-9 and TRBJ2-2; 8 positions match TRBD2. V trimming: 3 bases; J trimming: 2 bases; junction bases outside the gene matches: 8. The CDR3 spans 17 residues. Germline V CDR1 and CDR2: SEHNR, FQNEAQ (reference sequence). In DNA, the CDR3 is TGTGCCAGCAGCTTGGTGCTAGCGGGCCTAAACACCGGGGAGCTGTTTTTT. Encoded protein: CASSLVLAGLNTGELFF.

Concerning this clone: The same CDR3 arises from other DNA sequences in this sample as well. This rearrangement joins TRBV6-5 to TRBJ2-7; D unclear. The CDR3 runs 12 residues. V lost 6 bases and J 3 bases, leaving 9 bases between the germline ends. Germline lookup yields CDR1 MNHEY and CDR2 SVGAGI. As DNA, the CDR3 is TGTGCCAGCAGCCAAGGTAGCTACGAGCAGTACTTC. This gives the protein CASSQGSYEQYF.

The chain uses TRBV9 and TRBJ2-7, with D possibly TRBD2 on 5 matching bases. V lost 4 bases and J 2 bases, leaving 13 bases between the germline ends. The CDR3 covers 14 residues. Germline CDR1 reads SGDLS; CDR2 reads YYNGEE. CDR3 bases: TGTGCCAGCAGCCCCCGAGCGGCCCCCTACGAGCAGTACTTC. Translation gives CASSPRAAPYEQYF.